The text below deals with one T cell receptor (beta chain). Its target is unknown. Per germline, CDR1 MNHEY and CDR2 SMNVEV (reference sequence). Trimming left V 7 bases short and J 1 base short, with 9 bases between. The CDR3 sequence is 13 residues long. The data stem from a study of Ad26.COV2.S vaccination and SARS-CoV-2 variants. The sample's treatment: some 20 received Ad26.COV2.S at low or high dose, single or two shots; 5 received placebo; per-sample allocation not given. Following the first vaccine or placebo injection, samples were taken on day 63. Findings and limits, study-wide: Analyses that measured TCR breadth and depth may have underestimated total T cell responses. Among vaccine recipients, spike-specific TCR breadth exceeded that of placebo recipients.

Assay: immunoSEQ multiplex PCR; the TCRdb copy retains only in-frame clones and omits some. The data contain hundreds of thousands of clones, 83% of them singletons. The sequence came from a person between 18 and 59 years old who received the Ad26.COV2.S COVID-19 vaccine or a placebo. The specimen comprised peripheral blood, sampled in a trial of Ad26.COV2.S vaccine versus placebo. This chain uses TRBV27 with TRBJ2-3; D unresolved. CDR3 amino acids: CASTNAGTDTQYF. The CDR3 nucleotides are TGTGCCAGCACGAACGCCGGCACAGATACGCAGTATTTT.